The 17 T cell receptor beta chains reported below all come from one sample, sequenced in a study of blood T cells in healthy people across ages. Then a second PCR, running about 6 to 11 cycles, was carried out with a sample-barcoded 5' primer and a J-beta primer mix. MiXCR, applied by TCRdb to the 5' RACE reads, yields one record per CDR3 protein. The sample includes over 1,500,000 distinct CDR3 sequences, 35% to 50% seen only once; the top ten take 23%. The sequencing input was blood. The receptors derive from a human donor in good health.

Turning to this clonotype: The junction shows a germline mismatch at one end, possibly a read error. V and J are TRBV5-1 and TRBJ2-7; D gene ambiguous. TRBJ2-5 explains the end of the DNA better; the J call may be wrong. Germline V gene lookup returns CDR1 SGHRS and CDR2 YFSETQ. The CDR3 loop spans 14 amino acids. The CDR3, as DNA: TGCGCCAGCAGCTTGGTCCGGCCTCAAGGGACCCAGTACTTC. It yields the protein CASSLVRPQGTQYF.

This chain links TRBV15 with TRBJ2-5; D gene uncertain. The germline gives CDR1 LNHNV, CDR2 YYDKDF (reference sequence). The CDR3 totals 15 residues. Between the trimmed V and J ends, which lost 0 bases and 3 bases, there was a span of 11 bases. Written as DNA, the CDR3 is TGTGCCACCAGCAGAGATGCGGCGGCAAAAGAGACCCAGTACTTC. This codes for CATSRDAAAKETQYF.

This clonotype was counted a few times. The rearrangement links TRBV28 to TRBJ2-1; the D gene could be TRBD1 or TRBD2 (6 bases each). This CDR3 is 14 amino acids long. Germline CDR1 is MDHEN and CDR2 is SYDVKM. V was trimmed by 11 bases and J by 2 bases, leaving 16 bases between them. CDR3 sequence: CAVYGGRAYNEQFF. CDR3 DNA sequence: TGTGCCGTTTATGGGGGGCGCGCCTACAATGAGCAGTTCTTC.

As DNA, the CDR3 is TGCAGTGCCCCTATGGATGCTAAGGGCACAGATACGCAGTATTTT. It codes for CSAPMDAKGTDTQYF. The chain recombines TRBV20-1 with TRBJ2-3, with D unresolved. The CDR3 totals 15 residues. Germline V CDR1 and CDR2: DFQATT, SNEGSKA (reference sequence). Trimming removed 6 bases from V and 1 base from J, with 17 bases in between.

J is TRBJ2-7 and V is TRBV29-1; D is perhaps TRBD2 (5 bases). Germline V gives CDR1 SQVTM, CDR2 ANQGSEA. This CDR3 has 13 amino acids. The ends were cut back, 4 bases at V and 0 bases at J, with 10 bases in the middle. For the CDR3, the DNA is TGCAGCGTTGCCGGGAAATACTCCTACGAGCAGTACTTC. It yields the protein CSVAGKYSYEQYF.

This clonotype was found many times. V is TRBV29-1 and J is TRBJ1-2; no clear D gene. The V end lost 4 bases, the J end lost 8 bases, and 17 bases lay between the germline ends. The CDR3 covers 13 residues. CDR1 and CDR2 (germline): SQVTM, ANQGSEA. The DNA for the CDR3 is TGCAGCGTTGGAATATCAGGCTATGGGGGCTACACCTTC. Its protein product is CSVGISGYGGYTF.

This clonotype was seen a handful of times. The chain carries TRBV5-6 and TRBJ1-2; D remains unclear. The CDR3 is 14 amino acids. Germline CDR1 SGHDT, CDR2 YYEEEE. The V end was cut by 2 bases, the J end by 7 bases, with 15 bases between. The CDR3 DNA follows: TGTGCCAGCAGCTTCCAAGGGCAATGGTTTGGCTACACCTTC. This codes for CASSFQGQWFGYTF. Looking up the rest from reference TRBV5-6 and TRBJ1-2 gives the full variable domain: DAGVTQSPTHLIKTRGQQVTLRCSPKSGHDTVSWYQQALGQGPQFIFQYYEEEERQRGNFPDRFSGHQFPNYSSELNVNALLLGDSALYLCASSFQGQWFGYTFGSGTRLTVV.

In this sample, this clonotype turned up a few times. The genes are TRBV29-1 and TRBJ1-5; D gene uncertain. From germline, CDR1 is SQVTM and CDR2 ANQGSEA. Trimming stripped 7 bases from V and 1 base from J, with 8 bases between. The CDR3 runs to 12 residues. CDR3 region: CSDPGSNQPQHF. Here the CDR3 DNA reads TGCAGCGACCCGGGGAGCAATCAGCCCCAGCATTTT.

The chain has TRBV11-1 and TRBJ1-2; 10 bases line up with TRBD1. This CDR3 has 20 residues. Germline V gives CDR1 SGHAT, CDR2 FQDESV (reference sequence). V lost 1 base and J lost 7; bases outside the gene matches: 21. CDR3 residues: CASSLDSGSLRWGQGLGYTF. The CDR3 DNA sequence: TGTGCCAGCAGCTTAGATTCGGGGAGCCTTCGGTGGGGACAGGGGCTTGGCTACACCTTC.

In DNA form, the CDR3 reads TGTGCCAGCAGCGAATATCCGGGACAGCAAACTGGAAACACCATATATTTT. Translation gives CASSEYPGQQTGNTIYF. The chain couples TRBV9 to TRBJ1-3; 7 positions match TRBD1. This CDR3 comprises 17 residues. J was trimmed by 2 bases and V by 3 bases; bases with no gene match: 11. Germline V lookup: CDR1 SGDLS, CDR2 YYNGEE.

The rearrangement uses TRBV7-3 and TRBJ2-5, with TRBD2 matching 12 bases. The CDR3 extends over 16 amino acids. V lost 4 bases to trimming and J lost 6 bases; unmatched junction nucleotides: 9. Germline CDR1 reads SGHTA; CDR2 reads FQGTGA. CDR3 protein: CASSSSGGAGYKTQYF. CDR3 nucleotides: TGTGCCAGCAGCTCTAGCGGGGGGGCCGGTTACAAGACCCAGTACTTC. Looking up the rest from reference TRBV7-3 and TRBJ2-5 gives the full variable domain: GAGVSQTPSNKVTEKGKYVELRCDPISGHTALYWYRQSLGQGPEFLIYFQGTGAADDSGLPNDRFFAVRPEGSVSTLKIQRTERGDSAVYLCASSSSGGAGYKTQYFGPGTRLLVL.

Only a few counts were recorded for this clonotype. This may come from a read error, since a much larger clone is one base off. The chain carries TRBV20-1 and TRBJ1-1; D ambiguous. Germline assignment: CDR1 DFQATT and CDR2 SNEGSKA (reference sequence). The CDR3 runs to 14 residues. Deletions cut 2 bases from V and 5 bases from J, with 15 bases between. DNA for the CDR3: TGCAGTGCTAGACGTTCCGTCTTAGGGACTGAAGCTTTCTTT. Translation: CSARRSVLGTEAFF.

V and J are TRBV12-3 or TRBV12-4 and TRBJ1-3; D is unresolved. The CDR3 contains 14 residues. The V gene lost 3 bases and the J gene lost 3 bases, with 9 bases spanning the gap. In nucleotides, the CDR3 is TGTGCCAGCAGTTTCACTGTCGGTGGAAACACCATATATTTT. It encodes CASSFTVGGNTIYF.

The genes are TRBV13 and TRBJ1-5, with D perhaps TRBD1 (6 bases). Trimming pared 5 bases from V and 10 bases from J, leaving 18 bases between. CDR3 length: 14 amino acids. The germline gives CDR1 PRHDT, CDR2 FYEKMQ (reference sequence). The CDR3 loop is CASSRWDTEEPQHF. The CDR3 DNA reads as TGTGCCAGCAGCCGGTGGGACACCGAGGAACCCCAGCATTTT.

This chain links TRBV25-1 with TRBJ1-5; D perhaps matches TRBD1 (5 bases). Trimming stripped 3 bases from V and 3 bases from J, with 12 bases between. The germline gives CDR1 MGHDK, CDR2 SYGVNS. This CDR3 has 15 residues. The CDR3 sequence is CASSDFDRPNQPQHF. The CDR3 nucleotides read TGTGCCAGCAGTGATTTTGACAGACCCAATCAGCCCCAGCATTTT.

The chain is built from TRBV7-2 and TRBJ2-2, with 10 bases that match TRBD1. The germline CDR1 and CDR2 sequences are SGHTA and FQGNSA. The CDR3 length is 16 residues. V gave up 5 bases and J gave up 3 bases; unmatched junction bases: 6. The CDR3 nucleotides read TGTGCCAGCAGCCACCCCGGGACAGGGGACACCGGGGAGCTGTTTTTT. Translation: CASSHPGTGDTGELFF.

This rearrangement joins TRBV5-1 to TRBJ2-3; 7 nucleotides align to TRBD1. Germline lookup yields CDR1 SGHRS and CDR2 YFSETQ. The CDR3 consists of 15 residues. V shed 4 bases, J shed 5 bases, and the junction held 10 bases outside the gene matches. The CDR3 region is CASSLGDRVGDTQYF. CDR3 DNA sequence: TGCGCCAGCAGCCTCGGTGACAGGGTGGGAGATACGCAGTATTTT.